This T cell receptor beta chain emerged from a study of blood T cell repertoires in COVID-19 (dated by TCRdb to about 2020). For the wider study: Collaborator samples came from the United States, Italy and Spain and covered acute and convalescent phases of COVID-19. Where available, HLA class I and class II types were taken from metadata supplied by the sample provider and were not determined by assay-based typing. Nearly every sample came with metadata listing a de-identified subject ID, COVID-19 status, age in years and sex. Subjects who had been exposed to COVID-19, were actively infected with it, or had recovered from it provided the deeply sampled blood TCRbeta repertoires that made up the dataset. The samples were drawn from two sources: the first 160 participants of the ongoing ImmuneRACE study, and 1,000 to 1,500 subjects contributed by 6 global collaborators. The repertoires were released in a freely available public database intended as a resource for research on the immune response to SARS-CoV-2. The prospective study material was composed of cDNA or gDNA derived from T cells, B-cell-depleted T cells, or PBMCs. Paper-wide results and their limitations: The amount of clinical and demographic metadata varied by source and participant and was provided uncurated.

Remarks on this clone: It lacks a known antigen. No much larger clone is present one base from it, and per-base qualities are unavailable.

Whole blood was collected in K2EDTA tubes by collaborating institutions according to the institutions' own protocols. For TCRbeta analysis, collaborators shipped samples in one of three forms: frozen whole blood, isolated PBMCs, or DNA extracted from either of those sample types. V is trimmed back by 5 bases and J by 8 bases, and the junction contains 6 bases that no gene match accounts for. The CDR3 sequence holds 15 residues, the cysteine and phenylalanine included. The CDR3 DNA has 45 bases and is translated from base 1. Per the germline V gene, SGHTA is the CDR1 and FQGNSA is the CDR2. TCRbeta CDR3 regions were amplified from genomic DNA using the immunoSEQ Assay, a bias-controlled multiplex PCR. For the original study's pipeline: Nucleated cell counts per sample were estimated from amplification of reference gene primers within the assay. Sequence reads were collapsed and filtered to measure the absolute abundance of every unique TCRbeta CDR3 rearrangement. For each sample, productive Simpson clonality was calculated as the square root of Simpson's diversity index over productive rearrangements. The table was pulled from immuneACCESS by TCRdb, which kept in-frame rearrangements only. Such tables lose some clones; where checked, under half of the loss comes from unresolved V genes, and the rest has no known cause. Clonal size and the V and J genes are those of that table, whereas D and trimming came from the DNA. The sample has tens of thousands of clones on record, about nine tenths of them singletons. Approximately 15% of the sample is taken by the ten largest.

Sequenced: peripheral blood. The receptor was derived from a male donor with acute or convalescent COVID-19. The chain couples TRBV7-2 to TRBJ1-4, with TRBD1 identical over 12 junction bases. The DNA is TGTGCCAGCAGCAGAGGGACAGGGGGCTTAGAAAAACTGTTTTTT. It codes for CASSRGTGGLEKLFF.